Reported below is one T cell receptor beta chain. This specimen belongs to a study of blood T cell repertoires in COVID-19. As for the study in general: Some COVID-19 samples were acute and others convalescent; all came from the United States, Italy and Spain. T cells, B-cell-depleted T cells, or PBMCs supplied cDNA or gDNA.

Original methodology: Amplification of reference gene primers provided the estimated nucleated cell counts. This table comes from immunoSEQ multiplex PCR, and its TCRdb copy is limited to in-frame clones, with some not included. V and J calls and clone size follow that table, whereas D and trimming were derived from the DNA. This repertoire shows around 100,000 clones, about 80% found once; its top ten account for about 12%. The clonotype originates from a woman in her 70s with acute or convalescent COVID-19. The specimen was peripheral blood.

The CDR3 nucleotides read TGTGCCAGCAGCCAACGGATTGACGGGGAGACCCAGTACTTC. Residues: CASSQRIDGETQYF. The chain uses TRBV14 and TRBJ2-5; unclear D gene. Germline loops: CDR1 SGHDN, CDR2 FVKESK. V lost 2 bases and J lost 5, with 12 bases in between. CDR3 length: 14 amino acids.